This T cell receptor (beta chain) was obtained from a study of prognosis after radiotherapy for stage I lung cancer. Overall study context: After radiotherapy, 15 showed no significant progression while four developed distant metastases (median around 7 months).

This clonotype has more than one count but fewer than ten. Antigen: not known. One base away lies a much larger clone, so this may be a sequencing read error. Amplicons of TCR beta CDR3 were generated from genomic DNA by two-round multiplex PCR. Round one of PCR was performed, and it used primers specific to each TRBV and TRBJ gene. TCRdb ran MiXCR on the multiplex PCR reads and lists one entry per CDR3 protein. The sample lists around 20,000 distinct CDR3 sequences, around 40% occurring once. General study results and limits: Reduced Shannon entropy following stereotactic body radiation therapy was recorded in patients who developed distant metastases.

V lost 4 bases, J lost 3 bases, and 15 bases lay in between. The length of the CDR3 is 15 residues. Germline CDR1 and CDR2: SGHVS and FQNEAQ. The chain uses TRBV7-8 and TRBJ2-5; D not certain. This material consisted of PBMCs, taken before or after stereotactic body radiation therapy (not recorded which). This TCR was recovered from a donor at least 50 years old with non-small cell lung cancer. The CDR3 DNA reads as TGTGCCAGCAGCTGGGGTTGTCTTTTCGAAGAGACCCAGTACTTC. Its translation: CASSWGCLFEETQYF.